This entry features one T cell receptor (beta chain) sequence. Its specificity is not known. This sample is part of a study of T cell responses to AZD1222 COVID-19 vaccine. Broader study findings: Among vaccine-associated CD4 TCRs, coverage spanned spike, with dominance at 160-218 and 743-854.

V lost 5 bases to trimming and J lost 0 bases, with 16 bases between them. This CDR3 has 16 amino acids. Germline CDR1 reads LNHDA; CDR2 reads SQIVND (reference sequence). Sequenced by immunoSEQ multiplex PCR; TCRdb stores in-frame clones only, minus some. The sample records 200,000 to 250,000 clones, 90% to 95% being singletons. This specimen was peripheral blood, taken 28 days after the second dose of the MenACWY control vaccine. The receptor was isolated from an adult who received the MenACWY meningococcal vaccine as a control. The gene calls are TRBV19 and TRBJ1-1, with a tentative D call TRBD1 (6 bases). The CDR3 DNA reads TGTGCCAGTAGTGTGAGAGGGGGGTCCATGAACACTGAAGCTTTCTTT. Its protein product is CASSVRGGSMNTEAFF.